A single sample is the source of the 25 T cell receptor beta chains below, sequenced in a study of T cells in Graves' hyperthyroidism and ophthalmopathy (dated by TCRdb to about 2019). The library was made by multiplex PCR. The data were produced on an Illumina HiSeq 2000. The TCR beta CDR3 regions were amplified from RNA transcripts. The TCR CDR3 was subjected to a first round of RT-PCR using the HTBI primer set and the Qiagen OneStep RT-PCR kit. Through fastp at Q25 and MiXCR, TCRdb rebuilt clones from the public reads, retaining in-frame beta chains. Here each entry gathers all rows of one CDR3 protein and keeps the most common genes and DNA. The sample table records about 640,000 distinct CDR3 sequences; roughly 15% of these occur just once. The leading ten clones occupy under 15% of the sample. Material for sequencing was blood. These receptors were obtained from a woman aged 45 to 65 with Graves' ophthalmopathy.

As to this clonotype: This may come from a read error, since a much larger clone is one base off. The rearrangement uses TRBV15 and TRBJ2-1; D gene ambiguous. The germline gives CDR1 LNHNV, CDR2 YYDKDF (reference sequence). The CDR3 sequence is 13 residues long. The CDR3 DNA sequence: TGTGCCACCAGCAGAGTAGGATACAATGAGCAGTCCTTC. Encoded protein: CATSRVGYNEQSF.

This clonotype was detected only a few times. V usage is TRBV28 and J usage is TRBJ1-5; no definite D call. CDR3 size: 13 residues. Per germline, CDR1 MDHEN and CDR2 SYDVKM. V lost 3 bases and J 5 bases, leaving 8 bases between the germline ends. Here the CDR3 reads CASSLWRDQPQHF. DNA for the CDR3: TGTGCCAGCAGTTTGTGGCGCGATCAGCCCCAGCATTTT.

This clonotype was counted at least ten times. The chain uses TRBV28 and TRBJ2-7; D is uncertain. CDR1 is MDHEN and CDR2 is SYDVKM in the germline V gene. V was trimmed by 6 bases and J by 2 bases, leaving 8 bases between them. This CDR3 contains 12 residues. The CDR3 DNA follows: TGTGCCAGCAGCTACATACCCTACGAGCAGTACTTC. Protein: CASSYIPYEQYF.

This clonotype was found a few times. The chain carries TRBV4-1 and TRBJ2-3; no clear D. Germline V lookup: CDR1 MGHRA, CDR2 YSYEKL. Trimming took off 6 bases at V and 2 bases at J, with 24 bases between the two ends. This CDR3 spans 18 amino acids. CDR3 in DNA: TGCGCCAGCAGTCCACAAAACATACACACCGGCAACACAGATACGCAGTATTTT. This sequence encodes CASSPQNIHTGNTDTQYF.

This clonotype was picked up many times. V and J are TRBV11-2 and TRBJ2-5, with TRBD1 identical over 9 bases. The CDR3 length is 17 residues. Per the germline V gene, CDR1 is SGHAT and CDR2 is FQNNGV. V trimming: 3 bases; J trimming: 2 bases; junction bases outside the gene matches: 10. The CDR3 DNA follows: TGTGCCAGCAGCTTCCTAGCGACAGGGGGTATACAAGAGACCCAGTACTTC. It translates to CASSFLATGGIQETQYF.

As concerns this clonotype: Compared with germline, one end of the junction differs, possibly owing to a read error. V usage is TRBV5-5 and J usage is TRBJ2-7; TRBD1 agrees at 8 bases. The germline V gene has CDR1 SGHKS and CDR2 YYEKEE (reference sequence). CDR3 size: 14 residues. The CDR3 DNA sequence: TGCGCCAGCAGCCAAAAGGACAGGGCCTACGAGCAGTACTTC. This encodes CASSQKDRAYEQYF.

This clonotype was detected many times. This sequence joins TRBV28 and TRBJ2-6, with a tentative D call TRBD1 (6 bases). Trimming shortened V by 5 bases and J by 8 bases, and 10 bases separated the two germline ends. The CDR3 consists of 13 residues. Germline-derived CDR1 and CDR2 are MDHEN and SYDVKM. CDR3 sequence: CASSTTGSNVLTF. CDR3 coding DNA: TGTGCCAGCAGTACTACAGGGTCCAACGTCCTGACTTTC.

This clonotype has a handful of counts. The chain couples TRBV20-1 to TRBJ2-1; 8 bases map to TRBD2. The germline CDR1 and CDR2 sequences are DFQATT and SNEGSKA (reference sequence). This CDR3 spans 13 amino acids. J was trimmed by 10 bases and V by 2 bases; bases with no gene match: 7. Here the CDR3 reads CSARKTSGAEQFF. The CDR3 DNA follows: TGCAGTGCTAGAAAAACTAGCGGAGCGGAGCAGTTCTTC.

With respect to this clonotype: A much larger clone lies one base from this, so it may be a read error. This chain's CDR3 is CANSLVATGWYNEQFF. The CDR3, as DNA: TGTGCCAACAGTTTAGTTGCGACAGGGTGGTACAATGAGCAGTTCTTC. The genes are TRBV12-3 or TRBV12-4 and TRBJ2-1; TRBD1 aligns across 7 bases. CDR3 length equals 16 residues.

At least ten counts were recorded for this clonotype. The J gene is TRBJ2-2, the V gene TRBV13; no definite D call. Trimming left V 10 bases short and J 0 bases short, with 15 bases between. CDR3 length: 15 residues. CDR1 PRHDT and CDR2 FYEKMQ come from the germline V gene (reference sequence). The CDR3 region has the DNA TGTGCCACCCCTCGTAAGCAGACGAACACCGGGGAGCTGTTTTTT. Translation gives CATPRKQTNTGELFF.

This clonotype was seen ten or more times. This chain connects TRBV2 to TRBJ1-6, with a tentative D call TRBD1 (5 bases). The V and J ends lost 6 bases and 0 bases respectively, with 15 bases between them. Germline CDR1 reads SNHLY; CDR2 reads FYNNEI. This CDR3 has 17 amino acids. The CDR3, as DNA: TGTGCCAGCAGATACAGGATAAGGAGCTCCTATAATTCACCCCTCCACTTT. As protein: CASRYRIRSSYNSPLHF.

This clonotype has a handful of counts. Here the CDR3 reads CASSSPRDTTYQPQHF. The DNA for the CDR3 is TGTGCCAGCAGTTCTCCACGGGACACTACTTATCAGCCCCAGCATTTT. The chain uses TRBV6-2 or TRBV6-3 and TRBJ1-5, with D possibly TRBD1 on 6 matching bases. CDR3 size: 16 residues. V was trimmed by 4 bases and J by 5 bases, leaving 18 bases between them. Germline CDR1 MNHEY, CDR2 SVGEGT.

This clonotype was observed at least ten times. This CDR3 reads CASKPPGLDTGELFF. Written as DNA, the CDR3 is TGCGCCAGCAAACCCCCGGGATTGGACACCGGGGAGCTGTTTTTT. The V gene is TRBV5-1, the J gene TRBJ2-2; D is possibly TRBD2 (5 bases). The germline V and J ends were trimmed by 6 bases and 3 bases, with 15 bases remaining between them. The CDR3 has 15 residues. Germline-derived CDR1 and CDR2 are SGHRS and YFSETQ.

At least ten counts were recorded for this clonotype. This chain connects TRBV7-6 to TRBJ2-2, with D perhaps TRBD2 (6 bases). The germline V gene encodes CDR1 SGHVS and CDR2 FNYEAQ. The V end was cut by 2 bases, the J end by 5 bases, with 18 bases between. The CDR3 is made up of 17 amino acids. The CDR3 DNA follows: TGTGCCAGCAGCTTACCACGCGGGGCGAGAGAGACCGGGGAGCTGTTTTTT. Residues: CASSLPRGARETGELFF.

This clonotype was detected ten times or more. This CDR3 is CASRGQERRYGYTF. The DNA of the CDR3 is TGTGCCAGCAGAGGACAGGAGAGGAGGTATGGCTACACCTTC. V usage is TRBV28 and J usage is TRBJ1-2, with TRBD1 matching over 7 bases. The CDR3 contains 14 residues. The germline V gene encodes CDR1 MDHEN and CDR2 SYDVKM. The V segment lost 6 bases and the J segment 5 bases; nucleotides outside the gene matches: 9.

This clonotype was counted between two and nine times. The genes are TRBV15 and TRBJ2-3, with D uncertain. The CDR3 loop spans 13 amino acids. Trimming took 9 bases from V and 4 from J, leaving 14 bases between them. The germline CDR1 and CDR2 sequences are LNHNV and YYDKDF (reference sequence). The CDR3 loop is CATRAEVSDTQYF. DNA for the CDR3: TGTGCCACTCGGGCGGAAGTTTCAGATACGCAGTATTTT.

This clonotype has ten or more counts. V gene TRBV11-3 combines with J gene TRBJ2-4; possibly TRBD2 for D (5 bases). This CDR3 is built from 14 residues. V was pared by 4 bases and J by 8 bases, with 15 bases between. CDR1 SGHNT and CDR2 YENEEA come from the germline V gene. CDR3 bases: TGTGCCAGCAGCTCAGGCCGGGGAATGGACATTCAGTACTTC. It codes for CASSSGRGMDIQYF.

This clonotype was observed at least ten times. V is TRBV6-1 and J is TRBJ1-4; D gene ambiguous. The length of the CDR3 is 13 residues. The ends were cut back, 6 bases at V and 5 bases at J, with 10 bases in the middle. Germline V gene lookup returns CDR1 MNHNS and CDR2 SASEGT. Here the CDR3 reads CASRVQRNEKLFF. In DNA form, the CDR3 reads TGTGCCAGCAGGGTCCAGCGCAATGAAAAACTGTTTTTT.

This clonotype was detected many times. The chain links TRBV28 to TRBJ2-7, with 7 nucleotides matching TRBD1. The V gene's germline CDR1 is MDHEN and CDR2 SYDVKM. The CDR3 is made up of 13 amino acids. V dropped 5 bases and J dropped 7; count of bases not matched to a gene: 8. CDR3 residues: CASSRTGAVEQYF. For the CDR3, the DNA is TGTGCCAGCAGTCGTACAGGGGCGGTAGAGCAGTACTTC.

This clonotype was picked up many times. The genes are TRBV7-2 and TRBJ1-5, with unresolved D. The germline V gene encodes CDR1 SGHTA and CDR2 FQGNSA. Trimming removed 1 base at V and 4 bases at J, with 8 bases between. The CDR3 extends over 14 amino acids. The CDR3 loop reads CASSLVAINQPQHF. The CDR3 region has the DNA TGTGCCAGCAGCTTAGTTGCCATAAATCAGCCCCAGCATTTT. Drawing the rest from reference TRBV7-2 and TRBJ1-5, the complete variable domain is GAGVSQSPSNKVTEKGKDVELRCDPISGHTALYWYRQSLGQGLEFLIYFQGNSAPDKSGLPSDRFSAERTGGSVSTLTIQRTQQEDSAVYLCASSLVAINQPQHFGDGTRLSIL.

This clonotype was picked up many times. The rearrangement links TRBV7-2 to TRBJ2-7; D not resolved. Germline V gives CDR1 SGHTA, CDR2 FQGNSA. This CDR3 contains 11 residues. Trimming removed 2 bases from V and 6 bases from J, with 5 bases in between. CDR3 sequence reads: CASSLFAEQYF. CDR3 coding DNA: TGTGCCAGCAGCTTATTTGCCGAGCAGTACTTC.

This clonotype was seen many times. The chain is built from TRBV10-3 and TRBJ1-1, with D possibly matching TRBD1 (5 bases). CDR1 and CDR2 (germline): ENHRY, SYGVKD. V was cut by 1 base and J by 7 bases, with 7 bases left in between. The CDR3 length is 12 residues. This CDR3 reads CAISEYDSEAFF. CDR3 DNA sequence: TGTGCCATCAGTGAGTACGACAGTGAAGCTTTCTTT.

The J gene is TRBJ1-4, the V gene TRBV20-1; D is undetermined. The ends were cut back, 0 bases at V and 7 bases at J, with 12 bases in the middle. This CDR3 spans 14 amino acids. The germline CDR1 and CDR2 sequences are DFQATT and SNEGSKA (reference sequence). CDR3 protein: CSARDHLTSEKLFF. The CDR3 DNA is TGCAGTGCTAGAGATCATTTGACTTCTGAAAAACTGTTTTTT.

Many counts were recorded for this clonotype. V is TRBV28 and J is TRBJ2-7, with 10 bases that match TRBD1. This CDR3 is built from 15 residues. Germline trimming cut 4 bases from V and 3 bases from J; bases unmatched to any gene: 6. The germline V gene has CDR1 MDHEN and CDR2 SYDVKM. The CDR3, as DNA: TGTGCCAGCAGTTCTCGGGACAGGGGCTACTACGAGCAGTACTTC. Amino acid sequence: CASSSRDRGYYEQYF.

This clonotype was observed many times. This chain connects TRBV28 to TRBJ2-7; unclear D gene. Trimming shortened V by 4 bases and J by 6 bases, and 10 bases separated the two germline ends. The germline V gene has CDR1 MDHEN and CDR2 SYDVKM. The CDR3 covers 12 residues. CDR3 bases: TGTGCCAGCAGTTGGCCCGCCCCCGAGCAGTACTTC. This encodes CASSWPAPEQYF.